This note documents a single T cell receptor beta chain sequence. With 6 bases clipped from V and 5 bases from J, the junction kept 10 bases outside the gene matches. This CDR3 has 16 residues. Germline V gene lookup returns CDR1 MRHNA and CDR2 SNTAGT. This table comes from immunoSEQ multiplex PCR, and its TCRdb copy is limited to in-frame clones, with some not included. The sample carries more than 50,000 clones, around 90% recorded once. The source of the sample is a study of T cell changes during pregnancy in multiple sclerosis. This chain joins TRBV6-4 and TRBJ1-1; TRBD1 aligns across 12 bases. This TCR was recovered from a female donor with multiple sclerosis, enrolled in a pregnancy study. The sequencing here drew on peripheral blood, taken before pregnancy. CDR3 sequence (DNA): TGTGCCAGCAGGCCGGGACAGGGGGCAGGGTGGACTGAAGCTTTCTTT. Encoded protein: CASRPGQGAGWTEAFF.